Given below is one T cell receptor beta chain in context. This record belongs to a study of blood T cell repertoires in COVID-19. The wider study: Acute and convalescent COVID-19 specimens originated in the United States, Italy and Spain. Sample material is recorded as cDNA or gDNA derived from T cells, B-cell-depleted T cells, or PBMCs.

Patients at the Seattle site were enrolled during active infection and followed longitudinally. In the original analysis: Amplification of reference gene primers provided the estimated nucleated cell counts. Clones were read by immunoSEQ multiplex PCR, and TCRdb kept only the in-frame ones, dropping some. Clonal size and the V and J genes are those of that table, whereas D and trimming came from the DNA. Altogether a few hundred thousand clones are present, 80% to 85% being singletons, with the ten largest covering over 7%. The receptor comes from a woman of 80 years or more with COVID-19, enrolled during active disease. Sequenced sample: peripheral blood.

The CDR3 coding sequence is TGTGCCAGCAGCTTGAGCGGGGGCACAGATACGCAGTATTTT. Translated: CASSLSGGTDTQYF. The chain is built from TRBV7-8 and TRBJ2-3; the match to TRBD2 covers 7 bases. The germline V gene encodes CDR1 SGHVS and CDR2 FQNEAQ. The CDR3 spans 14 residues. With 3 bases clipped from V and 1 base from J, the junction kept 1 base outside the gene matches.